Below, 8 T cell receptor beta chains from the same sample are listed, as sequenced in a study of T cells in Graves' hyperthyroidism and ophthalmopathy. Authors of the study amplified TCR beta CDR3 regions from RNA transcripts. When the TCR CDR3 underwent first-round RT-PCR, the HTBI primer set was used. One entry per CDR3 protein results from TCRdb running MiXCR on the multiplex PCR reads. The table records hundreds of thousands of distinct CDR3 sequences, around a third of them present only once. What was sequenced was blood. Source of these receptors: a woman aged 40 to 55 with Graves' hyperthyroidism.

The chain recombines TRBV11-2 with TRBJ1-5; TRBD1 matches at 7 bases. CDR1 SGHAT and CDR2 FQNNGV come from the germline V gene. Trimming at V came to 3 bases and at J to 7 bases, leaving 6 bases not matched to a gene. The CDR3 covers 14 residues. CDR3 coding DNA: TGTGCCAGCAGCTTGACAGGGTATGAACAGCCCCAGCATTTT. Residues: CASSLTGYEQPQHF.

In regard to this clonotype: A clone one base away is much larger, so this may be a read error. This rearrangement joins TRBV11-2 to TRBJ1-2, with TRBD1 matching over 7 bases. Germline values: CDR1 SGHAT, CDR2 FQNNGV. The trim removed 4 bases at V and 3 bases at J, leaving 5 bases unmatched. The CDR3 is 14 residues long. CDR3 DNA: TGTGCCAGCAGCTCAACAGGGGCCTACTATGGCTACACCTTC. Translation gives CASSSTGAYYGYTF.

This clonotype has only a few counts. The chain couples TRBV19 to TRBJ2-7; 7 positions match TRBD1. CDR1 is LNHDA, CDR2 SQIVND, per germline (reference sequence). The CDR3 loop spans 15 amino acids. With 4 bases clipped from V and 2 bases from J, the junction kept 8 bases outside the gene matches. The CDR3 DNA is TGTGCCAGTAGTACAGGAGGACAGGTTACCTACGAGCAGTACTTC. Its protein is CASSTGGQVTYEQYF.

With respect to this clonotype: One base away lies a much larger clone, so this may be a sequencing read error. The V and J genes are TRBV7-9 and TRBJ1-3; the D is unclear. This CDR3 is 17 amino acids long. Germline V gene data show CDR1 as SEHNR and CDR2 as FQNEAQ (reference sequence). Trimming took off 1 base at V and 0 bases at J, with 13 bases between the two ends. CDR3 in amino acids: CASSLGGNNPSGNTIYF. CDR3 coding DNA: TGTGCCAGCAGCTTAGGCGGCAACAATCCCTCTGGAAACACCATATATTTT.

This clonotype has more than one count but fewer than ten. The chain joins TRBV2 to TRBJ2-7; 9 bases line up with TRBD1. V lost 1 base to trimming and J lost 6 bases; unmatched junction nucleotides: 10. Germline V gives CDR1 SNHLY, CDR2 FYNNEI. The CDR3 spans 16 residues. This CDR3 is CASSEGTGTGLSEQYF. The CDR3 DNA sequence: TGTGCCAGCAGTGAAGGGACCGGGACAGGGCTTTCCGAGCAGTACTTC.

The CDR3 region is CASRKSQGASYEQYF. The CDR3 DNA reads TGTGCCAGCAGAAAATCCCAGGGGGCTAGTTACGAGCAGTACTTC. The V and J genes are TRBV6-5 and TRBJ2-7, with 8 bases matching TRBD1. There are 15 residues in the CDR3. The junction had 11 bases not matched to a gene; V was cut back by 6 bases and J by 4 bases. In germline, CDR1 is MNHEY, CDR2 SVGAGI.

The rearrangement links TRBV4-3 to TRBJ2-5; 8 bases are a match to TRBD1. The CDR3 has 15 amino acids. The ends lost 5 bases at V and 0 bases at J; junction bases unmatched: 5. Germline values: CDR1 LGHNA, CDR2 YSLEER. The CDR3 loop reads CASSIRTGYQETQYF. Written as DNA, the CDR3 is TGCGCCAGCAGCATACGGACAGGGTACCAAGAGACCCAGTACTTC.

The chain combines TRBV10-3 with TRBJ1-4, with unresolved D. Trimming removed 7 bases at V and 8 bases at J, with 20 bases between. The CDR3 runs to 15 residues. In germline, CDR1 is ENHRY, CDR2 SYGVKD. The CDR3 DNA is TGTGCCATCAATGGATGGGCGAACACCGGGGAAAAACTGTTTTTT. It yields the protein CAINGWANTGEKLFF.